A single sample gave rise to the 10 T cell receptor beta chains below, sequenced in a study of cytomegalovirus exposure and HLA in healthy donors. Profiled with immunoSEQ multiplex PCR; TCRdb holds only in-frame clones, not every one. The profile shows 150,000 to 200,000 clones, about 85% of them singletons. Sequenced material: PBMCs. These receptors were collected from a man between 18 and 35 years old in good health and CMV-seropositive.

J is TRBJ2-7 and V is TRBV6-6; D remains ambiguous. The V end lost 4 bases, the J end lost 1 base, and 5 bases lay between the germline ends. The length of the CDR3 is 12 residues. CDR1 and CDR2 (germline): MNHNY, SVGAGI (reference sequence). CDR3 protein: CASSSQSYEQYF. CDR3 nucleotides: TGTGCCAGCAGTTCCCAATCCTACGAGCAGTACTTC.

The CDR3 loop reads CASSIRVTEAFF. CDR3 sequence (DNA): TGTGCCAGCAGTATCAGGGTCACTGAAGCTTTCTTT. This rearrangement joins TRBV28 to TRBJ1-1, with D maybe TRBD1 (5 bases). The CDR3 has 12 amino acids. V lost 5 bases to trimming and J lost 4 bases, with 8 bases between them. Germline values: CDR1 MDHEN, CDR2 SYDVKM. The entire variable domain, with the rest obtained from reference TRBV28 and TRBJ1-1, is as follows: DVKVTQSSRYLVKRTGEKVFLECVQDMDHENMFWYRQDPGLGLRLIYFSYDVKMKEKGDIPEGYSVSREKKERFSLILESASTNQTSMYLCASSIRVTEAFFGQGTRLTVV.

The chain couples TRBV18 to TRBJ2-7; D remains ambiguous. Per the germline V gene, CDR1 is KGHSH and CDR2 is LQKENI. The CDR3 length is 12 residues. Trimming left V 6 bases short and J 3 bases short, with 9 bases between. The CDR3 is CASSLGSYEQYF. The CDR3 bases are TGTGCCAGCTCCCTGGGCAGCTACGAGCAGTACTTC. Supplemented by reference TRBV18 and TRBJ2-7, the full variable domain reads NAGVMQNPRHLVRRRGQEARLRCSPMKGHSHVYWYRQLPEEGLKFMVYLQKENIIDESGMPKERFSAEFPKEGPSILRIQQVVRGDSAAYFCASSLGSYEQYFGPGTRLTVT.

The V call is TRBV7-8, the J call TRBJ2-7, with D possibly being TRBD2 (5 bases). CDR3 size: 15 residues. Germline V gene data show CDR1 as SGHVS and CDR2 as FQNEAQ. Trimming left V 2 bases short and J 3 bases short, with 14 bases between. CDR3 loop: CASSLTGIFRYEQYF. CDR3 DNA sequence: TGTGCCAGCAGCTTAACGGGAATTTTCCGCTACGAGCAGTACTTC. The full variable domain, with the rest looked up from reference TRBV7-8 and TRBJ2-7, is GAGVSQSPRYKVAKRGQDVALRCDPISGHVSLFWYQQALGQGPEFLTYFQNEAQLDKSGLPSDRFFAERPEGSVSTLKIQRTQQEDSAVYLCASSLTGIFRYEQYFGPGTRLTVT.

The CDR3 sequence: CASSVDRGYNEQFF. The CDR3 coding sequence is TGTGCCAGCAGCGTAGACCGGGGCTACAATGAGCAGTTCTTC. The chain carries TRBV7-2 and TRBJ2-1, with D possibly TRBD2 on 5 matching bases. Germline assignment: CDR1 SGHTA and CDR2 FQGNSA. V was shortened by 5 bases and J by 3 bases, with 11 bases between the two germline ends. This CDR3 has 14 amino acids.

This clone was recorded once. The chain couples TRBV14 to TRBJ2-7, with TRBD1 matching 7 bases. CDR1 is SGHDN, CDR2 FVKESK, per germline. This CDR3 has 14 residues. Germline trimming cut 3 bases from V and 6 bases from J; bases unmatched to any gene: 8. The CDR3 sequence: CASSQMGQSGEQYF. For the CDR3, the DNA is TGTGCCAGCAGCCAGATGGGACAGAGTGGCGAGCAGTACTTC.

The chain is built from TRBV27 and TRBJ2-3, with 7 positions matching TRBD1. This CDR3 region has 15 residues. The V gene's germline CDR1 is MNHEY and CDR2 SMNVEV (reference sequence). J gave up 5 bases and V 4 bases, and 9 bases lay outside the gene matches. The CDR3 DNA reads as TGTGCCAGCAGTTCTTCAGGGGGATCGGGAGATACGCAGTATTTT. It codes for CASSSSGGSGDTQYF.

CDR3 DNA: TGTGCCAGCAGTGACGGCGGGGGGGCCACAGATACGCAGTATTTT. It yields the protein CASSDGGGATDTQYF. The V and J genes are TRBV6-4 and TRBJ2-3, with 9 positions matching TRBD2. CDR1 and CDR2 (germline): MRHNA, SNTAGT. This CDR3 has 15 amino acids. The V and J ends lost 2 bases and 2 bases, in that order; junction bases with no gene match: 2.

The rearrangement joins TRBV5-5 to TRBJ2-5; 10 bases are a match to TRBD2. Germline V gives CDR1 SGHKS, CDR2 YYEKEE (reference sequence). This CDR3 spans 16 amino acids. V shed 4 bases, J shed 5 bases, and the junction held 11 bases outside the gene matches. CDR3 sequence: CASSLNILAGWETQYF. The CDR3 bases are TGTGCCAGCAGCCTAAACATACTAGCGGGGTGGGAGACCCAGTACTTC.

This chain uses TRBV4-1 with TRBJ2-1, with TRBD1 matching 8 bases. This CDR3 has 15 residues. Germline lookup yields CDR1 MGHRA and CDR2 YSYEKL. V lost 2 bases and J lost 7; bases outside the gene matches: 7. The CDR3 bases are TGCGCCAGCAGCCAATCCAGGGGGCTGTGGAATGAGCAGTTCTTC. It is translated as CASSQSRGLWNEQFF.